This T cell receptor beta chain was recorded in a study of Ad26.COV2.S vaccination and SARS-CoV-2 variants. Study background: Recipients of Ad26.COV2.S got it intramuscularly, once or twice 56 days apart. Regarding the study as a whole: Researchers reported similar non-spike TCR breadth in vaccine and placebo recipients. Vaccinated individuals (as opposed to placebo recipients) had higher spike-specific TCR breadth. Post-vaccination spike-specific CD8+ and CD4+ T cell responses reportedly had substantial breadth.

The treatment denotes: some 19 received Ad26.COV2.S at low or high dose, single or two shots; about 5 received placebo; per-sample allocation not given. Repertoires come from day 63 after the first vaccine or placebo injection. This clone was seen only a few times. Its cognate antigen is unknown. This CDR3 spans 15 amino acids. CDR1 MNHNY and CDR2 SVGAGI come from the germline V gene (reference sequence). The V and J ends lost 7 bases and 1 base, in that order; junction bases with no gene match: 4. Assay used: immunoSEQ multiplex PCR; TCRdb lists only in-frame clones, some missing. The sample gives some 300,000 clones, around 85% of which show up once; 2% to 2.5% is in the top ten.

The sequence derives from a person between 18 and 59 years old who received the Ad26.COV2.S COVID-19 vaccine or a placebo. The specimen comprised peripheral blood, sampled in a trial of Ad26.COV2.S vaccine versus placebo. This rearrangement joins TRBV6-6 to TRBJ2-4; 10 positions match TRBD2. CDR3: CASTAGGLAKNIQYF. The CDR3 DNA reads TGTGCCAGCACAGCGGGGGGGCTCGCCAAAAACATTCAGTACTTC.